This T cell receptor beta chain was documented in a study of T cell responses to AZD1222 COVID-19 vaccine. Points on this clone: Its specificity is unknown.

Trimming shortened V by 0 bases and J by 5 bases, and 14 bases separated the two germline ends. The CDR3 is 16 amino acids. Germline V gene lookup returns CDR1 ENHRY and CDR2 SYGVKD. Findings of the study overall: Samples come after the peak T cell response, not at day 14. Reportedly, nearly half the spike-specific TCRs target unmutated variant regions. White British donors predominated, females outnumbered males, and clonal diversity was possibly underestimated.

Using immunoSEQ multiplex PCR, the repertoire was profiled, and TCRdb retains in-frame clones only, with some absent. The top ten hold roughly 3.5% of the sample, which has some 60,000 clones, roughly 80% seen once. The starting material was peripheral blood, obtained 28 days after the second AZD1222 dose. The TCR was taken from an adult who received the AZD1222 COVID-19 vaccine. The gene calls are TRBV10-3 and TRBJ2-1; D might be TRBD1 or TRBD2, each matching 5 bases. The CDR3 here is CAISESGTGPDNEQFF. The CDR3 nucleotides read TGTGCCATCAGTGAGTCAGGGACCGGTCCCGACAATGAGCAGTTCTTC.